The next 28 T cell receptor beta chains were all read from a single sample in a study of CD8 T cells in Susac syndrome. cDNA came from around 0.5 to 1 ug RNA primed by random hexamers. Each CDR3 protein gets one entry after TCRdb re-called the immunoSEQ multiplex PCR reads with MiXCR. Of some 190,000 distinct CDR3 sequences listed, roughly 93% are singletons. The sample comprised CD4+ T cells from PBMCs. The receptors stem from a human donor with Susac syndrome.

The gene calls are TRBV30 and TRBJ1-2; 8 nucleotides match TRBD1. The CDR3 totals 13 residues. The V and J ends lost 1 base and 6 bases, in that order; junction bases with no gene match: 4. CDR1 is GTSNPN and CDR2 is SVGIG in the germline V gene (reference sequence). CDR3 protein: CAWSEDRVHGYTF. The CDR3 bases are TGTGCCTGGAGTGAGGACAGGGTCCATGGCTACACCTTC.

The genes are TRBV29-1 and TRBJ2-7; 7 nucleotides line up with TRBD1. Germline V gene lookup returns CDR1 SQVTM and CDR2 ANQGSEA. The CDR3 totals 14 residues. Unmatched junction bases numbered 9, after V lost 7 bases and J lost 0 bases. DNA of the CDR3: TGCAGCGCCAAGGGGGCAGGGTACTCCTACGAGCAGTACTTC. It specifies CSAKGAGYSYEQYF.

The CDR3 is CASSFTSGTYNEQFF. CDR3 bases: TGTGCCAGCAGCTTTACTAGCGGAACCTACAATGAGCAGTTCTTC. This rearrangement joins TRBV27 to TRBJ2-1; 8 bases are shared with TRBD2. This CDR3 is 15 amino acids long. CDR1 and CDR2 (germline): MNHEY, SMNVEV (reference sequence). The V segment lost 6 bases and the J segment 2 bases; nucleotides outside the gene matches: 6.

The gene calls are TRBV20-1 and TRBJ1-5, with 10 positions matching TRBD1. The CDR3 extends over 14 amino acids. The V gene's germline CDR1 is DFQATT and CDR2 SNEGSKA (reference sequence). V trimming: 3 bases; J trimming: 5 bases; junction bases outside the gene matches: 4. The CDR3 bases are TGCAGTGCTAGCGGGACAGGGGAATATCAGCCCCAGCATTTT. This sequence encodes CSASGTGEYQPQHF.

The chain carries TRBV28 and TRBJ1-6, with TRBD1 identical over 7 bases. Germline CDR1 MDHEN, CDR2 SYDVKM. J was trimmed by 4 bases and V by 5 bases; bases with no gene match: 5. The CDR3 runs 15 residues. CDR3 coding DNA: TGTGCCAGCAGTCTCCGACAGGGATATAATTCACCCCTCCACTTT. Translated, it gives CASSLRQGYNSPLHF. Combining the CDR3 with reference TRBV28 and TRBJ1-6 gives the whole variable domain DVKVTQSSRYLVKRTGEKVFLECVQDMDHENMFWYRQDPGLGLRLIYFSYDVKMKEKGDIPEGYSVSREKKERFSLILESASTNQTSMYLCASSLRQGYNSPLHFGNGTRLTVT.

The chain couples TRBV5-6 to TRBJ1-5; D might be TRBD1 (5 bases). The CDR3 length is 14 residues. Germline assignment: CDR1 SGHDT and CDR2 YYEEEE. V was cut by 7 bases and J by 3 bases, with 14 bases left in between. The CDR3 DNA reads TGTGCCAGCGACGTTTGGGGGACCAATCAGCCCCAGCATTTT. Its translation is CASDVWGTNQPQHF.

The chain couples TRBV5-4 to TRBJ1-1, with D possibly TRBD1 on 5 matching bases. The CDR3 is 16 residues long. V gave up 0 bases and J gave up 1 base, with 13 bases separating them. Germline V gene lookup returns CDR1 SGHNT and CDR2 YYREEE (reference sequence). The CDR3 DNA follows: TGTGCCAGCAGCTTGGGTTGGCGGACACCGAACACTGAAGCTTTCTTT. It encodes CASSLGWRTPNTEAFF.

This chain connects TRBV30 to TRBJ2-5; 8 bases align to TRBD2. Per the germline V gene, CDR1 is GTSNPN and CDR2 is SVGIG (reference sequence). J was trimmed by 4 bases and V by 4 bases; bases with no gene match: 2. The CDR3 length is 12 residues. The CDR3 coding sequence is TGTGCCTGGAATCGGGAGGGAGAGACCCAGTACTTC. It specifies CAWNREGETQYF.

As concerns this clonotype: Sequence at one end of the junction differs from germline and may be a read error. The V call is TRBV24-1, the J call TRBJ2-3; 10 nucleotides match TRBD2. CDR1 is KGHDR, CDR2 SFDVKD, per germline. The CDR3 has 13 amino acids. CDR3 bases: TGTGCCACCAGTGATTCCCCGGGACTAGCGCAATATTTT. Residues: CATSDSPGLAQYF.

This clonotype has only one observation. This chain joins TRBV20-1 and TRBJ1-2, with TRBD1 matching 10 bases. Trimming at V came to 6 bases and at J to 8 bases, leaving 15 bases not matched to a gene. Per germline, CDR1 DFQATT and CDR2 SNEGSKA (reference sequence). The CDR3 is 15 residues long. CDR3 nucleotides: TGCAGTGCGTCCGGGACAGGGGTTGGGTTCTGGGGCTACACCTTC. Residues: CSASGTGVGFWGYTF.

The V and J genes are TRBV28 and TRBJ2-6; TRBD2 is a possible D gene (6 bases). This CDR3 is built from 17 residues. V lost 5 bases to trimming and J lost 0 bases, with 14 bases between them. In germline, CDR1 is MDHEN, CDR2 SYDVKM. The CDR3 loop is CASSRSRDISGANVLTF. In DNA, the CDR3 is TGTGCCAGCAGTAGGTCGCGGGATATCTCTGGGGCCAACGTCCTGACTTTC. Supplemented by reference TRBV28 and TRBJ2-6, the full variable domain reads DVKVTQSSRYLVKRTGEKVFLECVQDMDHENMFWYRQDPGLGLRLIYFSYDVKMKEKGDIPEGYSVSREKKERFSLILESASTNQTSMYLCASSRSRDISGANVLTFGAGSRLTVL.

V usage is TRBV14 and J usage is TRBJ2-7; the D is unclear. V was shortened by 4 bases and J by 3 bases, with 10 bases between the two germline ends. The CDR3 is 13 amino acids. CDR1 is SGHDN, CDR2 FVKESK, per germline. In nucleotides, the CDR3 is TGTGCCAGCAGCCTCAACACGTTCTACGAGCAGTACTTC. The encoded protein is CASSLNTFYEQYF.

The chain employs TRBV19 and TRBJ1-5, with D hard to call. V was shortened by 5 bases and J by 7 bases, with 12 bases between the two germline ends. Germline V gene lookup returns CDR1 LNHDA and CDR2 SQIVND (reference sequence). This CDR3 is built from 13 residues. The CDR3 spells CASSLGDPQPQHF. The CDR3 region has the DNA TGTGCCAGTAGTCTTGGTGATCCACAGCCCCAGCATTTT.

The rearrangement uses TRBV29-1 and TRBJ1-5; D is ambiguous. Germline V gene sequence: CDR1 SQVTM, CDR2 ANQGSEA. CDR3 size: 12 residues. Trimming pared 7 bases from V and 6 bases from J, leaving 13 bases between. CDR3 loop: CSGSLPGQPQHF. The CDR3 DNA sequence: TGCAGCGGGAGCCTCCCGGGTCAGCCCCAGCATTTT.

This chain connects TRBV5-1 to TRBJ1-2, with a weak D call TRBD1 (5 bases). The V end lost 0 bases, the J end lost 4 bases, and 19 bases lay between the germline ends. Per the germline V gene, CDR1 is SGHRS and CDR2 is YFSETQ. This CDR3 has 17 amino acids. Here the CDR3 reads CASSLEVPGLTPYGYTF. CDR3 nucleotide sequence: TGCGCCAGCAGCTTGGAGGTTCCAGGGCTTACCCCCTATGGCTACACCTTC.

The chain has TRBV30 and TRBJ1-2; D is ambiguous. The CDR3 has 13 amino acids. V lost 4 bases to trimming and J lost 7 bases, with 16 bases between them. From germline, CDR1 is GTSNPN and CDR2 SVGIG (reference sequence). DNA of the CDR3: TGTGCCTGGACCCCCCTTGGGGATGCTGGCTACACCTTC. Translation gives CAWTPLGDAGYTF.

The chain combines TRBV3-1 with TRBJ2-5; no firm D call. The CDR3 loop spans 14 amino acids. The germline CDR1 and CDR2 sequences are LGHDT and YNNKEL (reference sequence). V gave up 5 bases and J gave up 6 bases, with 16 bases separating them. The CDR3 sequence is CASSLMSSRQTQYF. The CDR3 nucleotides are TGTGCCAGCAGCTTGATGAGTAGCCGACAGACCCAGTACTTC.

As DNA, the CDR3 is TGTGCCAGCAGCTTAGCGGGCGGTCCTGGCTACACCTTC. Its translation is CASSLAGGPGYTF. V usage is TRBV7-9 and J usage is TRBJ1-2, with unresolved D. The CDR3 contains 13 residues. Trimming removed 0 bases from V and 7 bases from J, with 9 bases in between. The germline V gene encodes CDR1 SEHNR and CDR2 FQNEAQ (reference sequence). Full variable domain (rest looked up from reference TRBV7-9 and TRBJ1-2): DTGVSQNPRHKITKRGQNVTFRCDPISEHNRLYWYRQTLGQGPEFLTYFQNEAQLEKSRLLSDRFSAERPKGSFSTLEIQRTEQGDSAMYLCASSLAGGPGYTFGSGTRLTVV.

The chain couples TRBV5-4 to TRBJ2-7; tentatively, D is TRBD2 (6 bases). The V end lost 4 bases, the J end lost 0 bases, and 17 bases lay between the germline ends. The CDR3 is 16 amino acids. In germline, CDR1 is SGHNT, CDR2 YYREEE (reference sequence). CDR3 sequence: CASSPASRRDSYEQYF. Written as DNA, the CDR3 is TGTGCCAGCAGCCCCGCCAGCAGGAGGGACTCCTACGAGCAGTACTTC.

The chain carries TRBV5-4 and TRBJ2-1; D possibly uses TRBD1 or TRBD2 (5 bases each). Per the germline V gene, CDR1 is SGHNT and CDR2 is YYREEE (reference sequence). There are 15 residues in the CDR3. Trimming pared 0 bases from V and 2 bases from J, leaving 9 bases between. The CDR3 coding sequence is TGTGCCAGCAGCTTGGTTGGGGGTACCTACAATGAGCAGTTCTTC. Protein product: CASSLVGGTYNEQFF.

This clonotype is a singleton in its sample. This chain joins TRBV4-1 and TRBJ2-3, with D possibly TRBD1 on 5 matching bases. V shed 0 bases and J shed 2 bases, with 12 bases lying between them. Germline CDR1 is MGHRA and CDR2 is YSYEKL. This CDR3 spans 16 amino acids. CDR3 sequence (DNA): TGCGCCAGCAGCCAAGATACGCAGGGTAACACAGATACGCAGTATTTT. This codes for CASSQDTQGNTDTQYF.

The chain combines TRBV20-1 with TRBJ2-3, with 7 bases that match TRBD2. The germline V gene encodes CDR1 DFQATT and CDR2 SNEGSKA (reference sequence). There are 15 residues in the CDR3. The V gene end was trimmed by 0 bases and the J gene end by 0 bases; junction bases not matched to a gene: 3. The CDR3 protein is CSARDPAGSTDTQYF. The CDR3 nucleotides are TGCAGTGCTAGAGATCCAGCGGGGAGCACAGATACGCAGTATTTT.

This chain joins TRBV5-1 and TRBJ2-7, with D perhaps matching TRBD1 (6 bases). V lost 0 bases and J 1 base, leaving 14 bases between the germline ends. In germline, CDR1 is SGHRS, CDR2 YFSETQ. The CDR3 loop spans 16 amino acids. As DNA, the CDR3 is TGCGCCAGCAGCTTGGAGGCAGGGGCATTGTCCTACGAGCAGTACTTC. Amino acid sequence: CASSLEAGALSYEQYF.

J is TRBJ2-1 and V is TRBV5-1, with D perhaps TRBD1 (5 bases). CDR1 is SGHRS and CDR2 is YFSETQ in the germline V gene. V was pared by 7 bases and J by 15 bases, with 26 bases between. The CDR3 runs 14 residues. CDR3 in DNA: TGCGCCAGCCCTGGTTCGGCAGGGAAGAATGATTGGTTCTTC. The encoded protein is CASPGSAGKNDWFF.

This clonotype is a singleton in its sample. The V and J genes are TRBV3-1 and TRBJ2-5; 7 nucleotides agree with TRBD1. The CDR3 loop spans 17 amino acids. The J segment lost 2 bases and the V segment lost 4 bases, leaving 13 bases of the junction unmatched. The germline CDR1 and CDR2 sequences are LGHDT and YNNKEL (reference sequence). The CDR3 here is CASSPFGTDLRQETQYF. For the CDR3, the DNA is TGTGCCAGCAGCCCCTTCGGGACAGACTTACGGCAAGAGACCCAGTACTTC.

CDR3 coding DNA: TGTGCCAGCAGTGAAGACAGAAAAGAGACCCAGTACTTC. Translating it yields CASSEDRKETQYF. V usage is TRBV2 and J usage is TRBJ2-5; D gene unclear. The CDR3 runs to 13 residues. The germline gives CDR1 SNHLY, CDR2 FYNNEI. V was trimmed by 1 base and J by 3 bases, leaving 6 bases between them.

The J gene is TRBJ2-3, the V gene TRBV11-2; D could derive from TRBD1 or TRBD2 (6 bases each). The germline CDR1 and CDR2 sequences are SGHAT and FQNNGV. V was trimmed by 10 bases and J by 0 bases, leaving 14 bases between them. The CDR3 is 14 amino acids. The CDR3: CANRRGPSTDTQYF. In nucleotides, the CDR3 is TGTGCCAATCGCCGGGGGCCAAGCACAGATACGCAGTATTTT.

The chain joins TRBV7-2 to TRBJ2-3; no reliable D call. Germline V gives CDR1 SGHTA, CDR2 FQGNSA. Trimming left V 1 base short and J 6 bases short, with 11 bases between. The CDR3 contains 14 residues. CDR3 residues: CASSLVSLGDTQYF. Here the CDR3 DNA reads TGTGCCAGCAGCTTAGTCTCCCTTGGGGATACGCAGTATTTT.